This T cell receptor beta chain emerged from a study of CD8+ T cells in alopecia areata. Investigators isolated RNA and reverse transcribed it into cDNA to act as the sequencing template. Sequencing used immunoSEQ multiplex PCR; TCRdb keeps in-frame clones, though not all of them. The sample consists of fewer than 350,000 clones, 58% of them appearing once. Treatment given: oral pan-JAK inhibitor, 5-10 mg twice daily. CDR1 is SGDLS, CDR2 YYNGEE, per germline. This CDR3 is built from 16 residues. Trimming left V 5 bases short and J 9 bases short, with 24 bases between. The chain links TRBV9 to TRBJ2-1, with D maybe TRBD1 (5 bases). The receptor's source is a human donor with alopecia areata. Here the sequenced sample was CD4+ T cells sorted from blood, taken at week 24, from a patient treated with tofacitinib. Here the CDR3 reads CASRDLGVGDTGEQFF. The CDR3, as DNA: TGTGCCAGCAGAGACCTAGGGGTGGGTGACACAGGTGAGCAGTTCTTC.